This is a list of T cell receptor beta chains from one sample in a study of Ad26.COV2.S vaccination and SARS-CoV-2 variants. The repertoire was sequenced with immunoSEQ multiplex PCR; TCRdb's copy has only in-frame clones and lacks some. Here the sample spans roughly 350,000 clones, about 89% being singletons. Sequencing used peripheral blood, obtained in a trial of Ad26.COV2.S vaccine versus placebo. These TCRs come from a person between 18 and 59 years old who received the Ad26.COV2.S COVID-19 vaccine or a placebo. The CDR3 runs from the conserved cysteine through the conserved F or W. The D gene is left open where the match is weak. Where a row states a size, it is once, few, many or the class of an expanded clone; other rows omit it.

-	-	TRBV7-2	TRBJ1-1	CASSLNREGLNTEAFF	TGTGCCAGCAGCTTAAACAGGGAAGGACTGAACACTGAAGCTTTCTTT
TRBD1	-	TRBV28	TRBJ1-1	CASSFGTALNTEAFF	TGTGCCAGCAGCTTCGGGACAGCTTTGAACACTGAAGCTTTCTTT
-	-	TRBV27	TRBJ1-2	CASSSTGGMYGYTF	TGTGCCAGCAGTTCCACGGGGGGGATGTATGGCTACACCTTC
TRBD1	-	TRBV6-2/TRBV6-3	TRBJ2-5	CASSYRGQGAGETQYF	TGTGCCAGCAGTTACCGGGGACAGGGGGCAGGAGAGACCCAGTACTTC
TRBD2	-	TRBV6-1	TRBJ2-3	CASSEALAGGPDTQYF	TGTGCCAGCAGTGAAGCGCTAGCGGGAGGGCCAGATACGCAGTATTTT
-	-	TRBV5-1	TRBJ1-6	CASSQAGTADSSYNSPLHF	TGCGCCAGCAGTCAAGCCGGGACGGCTGATAGCTCCTATAATTCACCCCTCCACTTT
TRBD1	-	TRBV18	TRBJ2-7	CASSLRDRGSYEQYF	TGTGCCAGCTCACTCCGGGACAGGGGCTCCTACGAGCAGTACTTC
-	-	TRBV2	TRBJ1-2	CASSELTDGYTF	TGTGCCAGCAGTGAATTGACAGATGGCTACACCTTC
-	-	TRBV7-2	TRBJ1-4	CASSQLNEKLFF	TGTGCCAGCAGCCAACTTAATGAAAAACTGTTTTTT
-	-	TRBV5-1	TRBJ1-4	CASRKEQGFNEKLFF	TGCGCCAGCAGAAAAGAACAGGGCTTCAATGAAAAACTGTTTTTT
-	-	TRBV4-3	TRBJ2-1	CASSQDYTYSYNEQFF	TGCGCCAGCAGCCAAGATTACACCTACTCCTACAATGAGCAGTTCTTC
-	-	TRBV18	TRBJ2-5	CASSLRKGETQYF	TGTGCCAGCTCACTTAGGAAGGGGGAGACCCAGTACTTC
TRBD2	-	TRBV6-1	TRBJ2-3	CASSAGLAGGHWDTQYF	TGTGCCAGCAGTGCCGGACTAGCGGGGGGGCATTGGGATACGCAGTATTTT
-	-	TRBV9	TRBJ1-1	CASSAQQNMNTEAFF	TGTGCCAGCAGCGCCCAACAGAACATGAACACTGAAGCTTTCTTT
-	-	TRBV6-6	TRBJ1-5	CASTSSTGNNQPQHF	TGTGCCAGCACCTCCTCGACAGGCAACAATCAGCCCCAGCATTTT
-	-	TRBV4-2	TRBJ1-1	CASSQDGRNTEAFF	TGTGCCAGCAGCCAAGACGGGAGGAACACTGAAGCTTTCTTT
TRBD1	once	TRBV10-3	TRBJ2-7	CAISDTGTEPYEQYF	TGTGCCATCAGCGATACCGGGACAGAGCCCTACGAGCAGTACTTC
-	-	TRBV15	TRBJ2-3	CATSRDRGRGTDTQYF	TGTGCCACCAGCAGAGATAGGGGGAGGGGCACAGATACGCAGTATTTT
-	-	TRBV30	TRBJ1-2	CAWSREGLGGYTF	TGTGCCTGGAGTAGGGAGGGATTGGGTGGCTACACCTTC
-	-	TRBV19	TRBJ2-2	CASSLGDRNTGELFF	TGTGCCAGTAGTTTAGGGGATCGAAACACCGGGGAGCTGTTTTTT
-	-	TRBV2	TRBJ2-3	CASSEDLHSTDTQYF	TGTGCCAGCAGTGAAGATTTGCATAGCACAGATACGCAGTATTTT
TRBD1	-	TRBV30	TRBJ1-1	CAWKAGGTEAFF	TGTGCCTGGAAGGCAGGGGGCACTGAAGCTTTCTTT
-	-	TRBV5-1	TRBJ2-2	CASSRRSNTGELFF	TGCGCCAGCAGCAGACGGTCAAACACCGGGGAGCTGTTTTTT
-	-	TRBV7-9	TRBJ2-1	CASRREGGEQFF	TGTGCCAGCAGGCGCGAAGGGGGTGAGCAGTTCTTC
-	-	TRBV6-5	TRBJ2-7	CASSLTGTQYEQYF	TGTGCCAGCAGCCTAACCGGGACACAGTACGAGCAGTACTTC
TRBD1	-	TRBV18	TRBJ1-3	CASSPLGQVSSGNTIYF	TGTGCCAGCTCACCACTAGGACAGGTCTCCTCTGGAAACACCATATATTTT
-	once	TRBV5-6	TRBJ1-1	CASSYVTLRTEAFF	TGTGCCAGCAGCTATGTAACCTTGAGGACTGAAGCTTTCTTT
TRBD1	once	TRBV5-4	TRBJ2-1	CASSAGQEYNEQFF	TGTGCCAGCAGCGCGGGACAGGAATACAATGAGCAGTTCTTC
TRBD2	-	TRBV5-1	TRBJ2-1	CASSRTSGRDNEQFF	TGCGCCAGCAGCAGGACTAGCGGGAGGGACAATGAGCAGTTCTTC
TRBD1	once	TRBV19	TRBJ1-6	CASSKPPLRQGETLHF	TGTGCCAGTAGTAAGCCCCCTCTTAGACAGGGAGAAACCCTCCACTTT
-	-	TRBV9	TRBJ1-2	CASSSMDLWGYTF	TGTGCCAGCAGCTCTATGGACTTGTGGGGCTACACCTTC
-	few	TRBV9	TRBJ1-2	CASSPGQGHSNYGYTF	TGTGCCAGCAGCCCGGGGCAGGGACATTCGAACTATGGCTACACCTTC
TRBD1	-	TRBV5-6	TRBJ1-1	CASSTSAGGGTEAFF	TGTGCCAGCAGCACTAGCGCAGGGGGCGGAACTGAAGCTTTCTTT
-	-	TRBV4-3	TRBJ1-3	CASSQGPSGNTIYF	TGCGCCAGCAGCCAAGGACCCTCTGGAAACACCATATATTTT
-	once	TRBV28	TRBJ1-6	CASSPRPSAPLHF	TGTGCCAGCAGTCCTAGACCCTCTGCACCCCTCCACTTT
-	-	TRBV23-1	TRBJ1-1	CASSHSIRQGRSNTEAFF	TGCGCCAGCAGTCATTCAATAAGGCAGGGACGGTCAAACACTGAAGCTTTCTTT
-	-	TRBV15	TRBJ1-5	CATSRDITGRTQPQHF	TGTGCCACCAGCAGAGATATTACCGGCCGAACTCAGCCCCAGCATTTT
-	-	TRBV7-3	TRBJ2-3	CASSVTGPDTQYF	TGTGCCAGCAGCGTTACAGGGCCAGATACGCAGTATTTT
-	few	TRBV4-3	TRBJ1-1	CASSQDFGRNTEAFF	TGCGCCAGCAGCCAAGATTTCGGCCGGAACACTGAAGCTTTCTTT
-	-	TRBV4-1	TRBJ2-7	CASSQVRGEQYF	TGCGCCAGCAGCCAAGTGCGGGGCGAGCAGTACTTC
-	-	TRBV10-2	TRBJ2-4	CASSEPGLAKNIQYF	TGCGCCAGCAGTGAGCCGGGACTAGCCAAAAACATTCAGTACTTC
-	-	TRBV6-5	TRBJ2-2	CASSYGVTGELFF	TGTGCCAGCAGTTACGGGGTCACCGGGGAGCTGTTTTTT